This TCR beta chain was profiled in a study of cytomegalovirus exposure and HLA in healthy donors. General observations from the study: In a later analysis, a missense DCLRE1C variant was linked to TCR beta V- and J-gene trimming. A prior analysis recorded that most TCR beta V segments were productive about 90% or about 30% of the time. Researchers had no immune exposure information except CMV serostatus available. Later on, an analysis showed TCR association rates differing by HLA locus, with DRB1 the most and HLA-C the fewest.

A remark on this clone: What it binds is not known.

Trimming shortened V by 8 bases and J by 3 bases, and 14 bases separated the two germline ends. From germline, CDR1 is MNHNY and CDR2 SVGAGI (reference sequence). This CDR3 comprises 13 residues. Researchers ran the PCR with 60 Vbeta and 13 Jbeta primers. TCRdb's table, derived via immunoSEQ multiplex PCR, lists solely in-frame clones and lacks some. The sample holds 75,000 to 95,000 clones, 84% seen once. This chain connects TRBV6-6 to TRBJ2-7, with D possibly matching TRBD2 (7 bases). Sequencing used PBMCs. This receptor was identified in a woman aged 18-30 years in good health and CMV-seropositive. CDR3 region: CASGNREGYEQYF. CDR3 DNA sequence: TGTGCCAGCGGAAACAGGGAGGGCTACGAGCAGTACTTC.